The 11 T cell receptor beta chains below were found in one sample sequenced in a study of blood T cells in healthy people across ages. Next came a second PCR, run for about 7 to 12 cycles, which used a sample-barcoded 5' primer along with a J-beta primer mix. TCRdb fed the 5' RACE reads into MiXCR, producing one record per CDR3 protein. This table holds about 1.1 million distinct CDR3 sequences, roughly two fifths found once. Sequences were obtained from blood. The receptors were sampled from a man aged 18-30 years in good health.

The V call is TRBV20-1, the J call TRBJ2-1; 9 bases are shared with TRBD1. The J segment lost 5 bases and the V segment lost 6 bases, leaving 14 bases of the junction unmatched. Germline lookup yields CDR1 DFQATT and CDR2 SNEGSKA (reference sequence). This CDR3 comprises 16 residues. CDR3 nucleotides: TGCAGTGCCCGGACAGGGGTCGGGATTAGAGACAATGAGCAGTTCTTC. Protein product: CSARTGVGIRDNEQFF.

This rearrangement joins TRBV9 to TRBJ1-2, with no clear D. Germline CDR1 SGDLS, CDR2 YYNGEE. The CDR3 length is 11 residues. V lost 6 bases and J lost 2, with 5 bases in between. CDR3 nucleotide sequence: TGTGCCAGCATGAAGAACTATGGCTACACCTTC. Translating gives CASMKNYGYTF.

The chain recombines TRBV28 with TRBJ2-3, with 8 bases fitting TRBD1. The length of the CDR3 is 15 residues. V trimming: 5 bases; J trimming: 5 bases; junction bases outside the gene matches: 9. Germline values: CDR1 MDHEN, CDR2 SYDVKM. In nucleotides, the CDR3 is TGTGCCAGCAGTCGCTCCGGGACAGGAGGAGATACGCAGTATTTT. Its protein is CASSRSGTGGDTQYF.

This clonotype showed up just a few times. The gene calls are TRBV2 and TRBJ1-4; D gene ambiguous. The ends were cut back, 3 bases at V and 3 bases at J, with 11 bases in the middle. The CDR3 runs 15 residues. CDR1 and CDR2 from the germline V gene are SNHLY and FYNNEI. The CDR3 region has the DNA TGTGCCAGCAGTGATTTGAGCATGCCTAATGAAAAACTGTTTTTT. This sequence encodes CASSDLSMPNEKLFF.

In its sample, this clonotype was seen a few times. The rearrangement joins TRBV18 to TRBJ1-2, with D maybe TRBD1 (5 bases). Germline CDR1 reads KGHSH; CDR2 reads LQKENI. Trimming took 3 bases from V and 6 from J, leaving 17 bases between them. CDR3 length equals 15 residues. CDR3 nucleotide sequence: TGTGCCAGCTCACCCCAGGGAAATTCTAGAAATGGCTACACCTTC. Translating it yields CASSPQGNSRNGYTF.

CDR3 sequence: CASSSGTGDSNEQFF. CDR3 DNA: TGTGCCAGCAGCTCCGGGACAGGGGATAGCAATGAGCAGTTCTTC. The chain uses TRBV11-3 and TRBJ2-1; TRBD1 matches 10 bases. The CDR3 is 15 amino acids. V was clipped by 4 bases and J by 6 bases; unmatched bases: 6. Germline lookup yields CDR1 SGHNT and CDR2 YENEEA.

The sample holds a few counts of this clonotype. The rearrangement links TRBV5-1 to TRBJ1-1; TRBD1 matches at 8 bases. Trimming cost V 9 bases and J 1 base; bases outside gene matches: 8. The CDR3 spans 14 residues. Germline V gene data show CDR1 as SGHRS and CDR2 as YFSETQ. CDR3 sequence (DNA): TGCGCCACCGAGGGACAGGCGCCGAACACTGAAGCTTTCTTT. It translates to CATEGQAPNTEAFF.

This clonotype showed up just a few times. The chain uses TRBV2 and TRBJ2-3; D may correspond to TRBD1 or TRBD2 (5 bases each). Germline V CDR1 and CDR2: SNHLY, FYNNEI. The CDR3 has 15 residues. V was shortened by 4 bases and J by 4 bases, with 15 bases between the two germline ends. The CDR3 here is CASSGGLAVSDTQYF. In DNA form, the CDR3 reads TGTGCCAGCAGTGGGGGCCTAGCAGTTTCAGATACGCAGTATTTT.

This clonotype was seen only a few times. The V gene is TRBV6-2 or TRBV6-3, the J gene TRBJ2-1; 7 bases agree with TRBD2. Judging by the DNA end, TRBJ2-7 fits better; the J call may be wrong. From germline, CDR1 is MNHEY and CDR2 SVGEGT. The length of the CDR3 is 15 residues. CDR3 loop: CASSGAGSSYNEQYF. In nucleotides, the CDR3 is TGTGCCAGCAGCGGAGCGGGGAGCTCCTACAATGAGCAGTACTTC.

This clonotype has a handful of counts. The J gene is TRBJ1-2, the V gene TRBV6-2 or TRBV6-3; 11 nucleotides align to TRBD1. CDR1 and CDR2 (germline): MNHEY, SVGEGT. Trimming at V came to 8 bases and at J to 5 bases, leaving 7 bases not matched to a gene. CDR3 size: 14 residues. In DNA, the CDR3 is TGTGCCAGCTCGATGGGACAGGGGGGATATGGCTACACCTTC. Its protein product is CASSMGQGGYGYTF.

As to this clonotype: One end of the junction does not line up with germline, which may come from a read error. This chain links TRBV5-1 with TRBJ1-2; possibly TRBD1 for D (5 bases). The CDR3 totals 15 residues. CDR1 and CDR2 from the germline V gene are SGHRS and YFSETQ. The CDR3 sequence: CASSLIGDPGYGYTF. Written as DNA, the CDR3 is TGCGCCAGCAGCTTGATTGGGGACCCGGGCTATGGTTACACCTTC.